Sequencing of this T cell receptor beta chain was carried out in a study of blood T cells in healthy people across ages. Study summary: Template switching picked up about one barcoded beta molecule for each two T cells. Study results and limitations: Both higher diversity and more naive CD4+ cells marked long-lived donors when set against aged donors. In the absence of known donor CMV status, changes in expanded clonotypes were possibly confounded.

Points on this clonotype: Its antigen is currently unknown.

V shed 7 bases, J shed 6 bases, and the junction held 5 bases outside the gene matches. This CDR3 has 13 residues. Germline CDR1 and CDR2: MNHNY and SVGAGI (reference sequence). A sample-barcoded 5' primer and a J-beta primer mix were used in a second PCR of roughly 7 to 11 cycles. Researchers report that a template-switch adaptor with 12 random nucleotides tagged each cDNA molecule. TCRdb re-called the 5' RACE reads through MiXCR, storing one row per CDR3 protein. The sample contains roughly 1.4 million distinct CDR3 sequences, 55% to 75% of which appear only once. The sequencing input was blood. This clonotype was obtained from a young man in good health. The chain carries TRBV6-6 and TRBJ2-1; 8 nucleotides agree with TRBD1. CDR3 amino acids: CASTWTGINEQFF. DNA of the CDR3: TGTGCCAGCACCTGGACAGGGATCAATGAGCAGTTCTTC.